Sequencing of this T cell receptor beta chain was carried out in a study of control samples from healthy donors and cancer patients. Profiling relied on immunoSEQ multiplex PCR, and the TCRdb table lists in-frame clones only, not all of them. Here the sample spans 150,000 or so clones, 93% being singletons. This receptor was obtained from a woman aged 60-75 years in good health. Sequencing was carried out using blood.

For the CDR3, the DNA is TGCGCCAGCAGCTTGGCCTCTGAGACCCAGTACTTC. Encoded protein: CASSLASETQYF. The chain couples TRBV5-1 to TRBJ2-5; D unresolved. There are 12 residues in the CDR3. Germline lookup yields CDR1 SGHRS and CDR2 YFSETQ. V lost 0 bases to trimming and J lost 5 bases, with 5 bases between them.